These 9 T cell receptor beta chains originate from one sample sequenced in a study of T-cell reconstitution after alpha-beta-depleted transplantation in children. The TCRbeta library was prepared with unique molecular identifiers. TCRdb analysed the PCR reads with MiXCR anew, one entry per CDR3 protein. The repertoire has 250,000 to 300,000 distinct CDR3 sequences, less than 9.5% of them found once; the top ten carry 9.1%. Study-wide results and caveats: When one year had passed after transplant, most T-cell counts and diversity came from newly produced T cells.

What these receptors recognize is not known. Sample: peripheral blood, taken 360 days after TCRalphabeta/CD19-depleted stem cell transplant. The origin of the receptors is a female patient aged 2-10 years who had a stem cell transplant for Fanconi anemia, so the T cells may come from the graft donor.

The CDR3 is CAISESRLTGGGSTEAFF. In DNA, the CDR3 is TGTGCCATCAGTGAGTCGAGGCTAACGGGGGGCGGGAGCACTGAAGCTTTCTTT. This chain links TRBV10-3 with TRBJ1-1; perhaps TRBD1 as D (6 bases). CDR3 length: 18 residues. CDR1 is ENHRY, CDR2 SYGVKD, per germline. The V end lost 0 bases, the J end lost 4 bases, and 21 bases lay between the germline ends.

There are a few counts of this clonotype. V usage is TRBV11-2 and J usage is TRBJ2-7; D ambiguous. Germline V gene data show CDR1 as SGHAT and CDR2 as FQNNGV. This CDR3 contains 15 residues. V lost 3 bases to trimming and J lost 11 bases, with 23 bases between them. CDR3: CASSFDLIGYRKEYF. The CDR3 DNA is TGTGCCAGCAGCTTCGATCTCATTGGCTATAGGAAGGAGTACTTC.

This clonotype was counted a few times. The rearrangement uses TRBV20-1 and TRBJ2-2; 7 bases line up with TRBD2. After removal of 0 bases from V and 5 bases from J, the junction contained 6 bases not matched to a gene. Germline assignment: CDR1 DFQATT and CDR2 SNEGSKA (reference sequence). The CDR3 sequence is 15 residues long. Here the CDR3 reads CSARDVWRETGELFF. DNA of the CDR3: TGCAGTGCTAGAGATGTTTGGCGGGAGACCGGGGAGCTGTTTTTT.

At least ten counts were recorded for this clonotype. The chain couples TRBV5-1 to TRBJ2-7; D ambiguous. Looked up from germline, CDR1 is SGHRS and CDR2 is YFSETQ. CDR3 size: 15 residues. The V and J ends lost 4 bases and 4 bases respectively, with 18 bases between them. The CDR3 nucleotides are TGCGCCAGCAGCCCCACTACCTCACCTTATTACGAGCAGTACTTC. Translating gives CASSPTTSPYYEQYF.

The chain employs TRBV5-1 and TRBJ1-1; D remains ambiguous. The CDR3 runs to 16 residues. The germline CDR1 and CDR2 sequences are SGHRS and YFSETQ. The V gene lost 3 bases and the J gene lost 0 bases, with 15 bases spanning the gap. CDR3 loop: CASSSVYGDLNTEAFF. CDR3 DNA: TGCGCCAGCAGCTCCGTTTACGGAGACTTGAACACTGAAGCTTTCTTT.

This clonotype is a singleton in its sample. This chain connects TRBV3-1 to TRBJ2-2; tentatively, D is TRBD1 (6 bases). The CDR3 is 20 residues long. Germline V CDR1 and CDR2: LGHDT, YNNKEL (reference sequence). V dropped 3 bases and J dropped 7 bases, with 30 bases sitting between them. The CDR3 DNA is TGTGCCAGCAGCCACGCCGTGTGGGACAATATTCTTGGTGGAGTCGGGGAGCTGTTTTTT. It specifies CASSHAVWDNILGGVGELFF. The full variable domain, with the rest looked up from reference TRBV3-1 and TRBJ2-2, is DTAVSQTPKYLVTQMGNDKSIKCEQNLGHDTMYWYKQDSKKFLKIMFSYNNKELIINETVPNRFSPKSPDKAHLNLHINSLELGDSAVYFCASSHAVWDNILGGVGELFFGEGSRLTVL.

The table lists this clonotype with many counts. This chain joins TRBV28 and TRBJ1-1; 8 bases line up with TRBD1. The CDR3 extends over 14 amino acids. Germline assignment: CDR1 MDHEN and CDR2 SYDVKM. Trimming removed 6 bases from V and 4 bases from J; junction bases left unmatched: 7. The CDR3 DNA follows: TGTGCCAGCAGCTCGGGACAGGAAAGCACTGAAGCTTTCTTT. Translating gives CASSSGQESTEAFF.

Only a few counts were recorded for this clonotype. This chain connects TRBV20-1 to TRBJ2-1, with TRBD1 matching 9 bases. This CDR3 has 16 amino acids. CDR1 and CDR2 (germline): DFQATT, SNEGSKA (reference sequence). J lost 10 bases, V lost 3 bases, and 16 bases had no gene match. In nucleotides, the CDR3 is TGCAGTGCTAGCCGTCCTCCGGGACAGGGACGCGGCGAGCAGTTCTTC. Translation gives CSASRPPGQGRGEQFF.

The sample holds many counts of this clonotype. V and J are TRBV14 and TRBJ2-5; D not resolved. Trimming pared 2 bases from V and 5 bases from J, leaving 3 bases between. The CDR3 is made up of 11 amino acids. Germline CDR1 is SGHDN and CDR2 is FVKESK. The CDR3 protein is CASSQSETQYF. The CDR3 coding sequence is TGTGCCAGCAGCCAAAGTGAGACCCAGTACTTC.